The subject of this entry is one TCR beta chain. This CDR3 contains 14 residues. CDR1 is SEHNR and CDR2 is FQNEAQ in the germline V gene (reference sequence). V lost 1 base and J 3 bases, leaving 10 bases between the germline ends. Approximately 90 million PBMCs went into genomic DNA for unsorted samples. The material for each subset, its genomic DNA, was split evenly across several immunoSEQ plates. 250 to 300 ng DNA, roughly 30,000 T cell genomes, went into unsorted PBMC replicate PCRs. TCRdb's table, derived via immunoSEQ multiplex PCR, lists solely in-frame clones and lacks some. The repertoire has roughly 450,000 clones, 70% to 80% of them found once; the top ten carry 10% to 15%. The source of the sample is a study of shared clonotypes between healthy human individuals.

The sequence was obtained from a woman aged 40 to 50 in good health. Some clones in this sample may be carry-over from other donors' samples. The rearrangement joins TRBV7-9 to TRBJ2-7; D is unresolved. The sequenced sample consisted of PBMCs. The CDR3 loop is CASSLGRLNYEQYF. The CDR3 nucleotides read TGTGCCAGCAGCTTAGGCCGATTAAACTACGAGCAGTACTTC.